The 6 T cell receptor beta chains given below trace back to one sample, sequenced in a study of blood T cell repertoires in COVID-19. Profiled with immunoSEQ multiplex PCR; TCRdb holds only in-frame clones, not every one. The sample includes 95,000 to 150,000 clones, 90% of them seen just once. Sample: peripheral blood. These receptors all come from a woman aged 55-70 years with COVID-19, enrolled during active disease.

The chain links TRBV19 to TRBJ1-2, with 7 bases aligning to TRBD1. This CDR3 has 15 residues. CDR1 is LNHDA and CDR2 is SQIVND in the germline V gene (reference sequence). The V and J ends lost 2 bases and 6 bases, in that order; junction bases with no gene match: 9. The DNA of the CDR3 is TGTGCCAGTAGTATAATCATTGGGACAGCAGATGGCTACACCTTC. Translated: CASSIIIGTADGYTF.

In DNA, the CDR3 is TGTGCCAGCAGCTCACCCACTCTACTAGGGACCCAGTACTTC. Amino acids: CASSSPTLLGTQYF. The rearrangement uses TRBV7-2 and TRBJ2-5; D perhaps matches TRBD2 (5 bases). The V gene lost 4 bases and the J gene lost 7 bases, with 16 bases spanning the gap. Germline V gives CDR1 SGHTA, CDR2 FQGNSA. This CDR3 is built from 14 residues.

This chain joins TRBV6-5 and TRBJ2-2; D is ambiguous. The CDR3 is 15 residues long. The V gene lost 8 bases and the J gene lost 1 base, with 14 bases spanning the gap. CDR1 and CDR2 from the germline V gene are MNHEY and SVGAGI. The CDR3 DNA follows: TGTGCCAGCGGCGGATTTCGGCGGAACACCGGGGAGCTGTTTTTT. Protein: CASGGFRRNTGELFF.

CDR3 nucleotide sequence: TGCGCCAGCAGCTTCGCGGGGCTCCAAGAGACCCAGTACTTC. It codes for CASSFAGLQETQYF. V usage is TRBV5-1 and J usage is TRBJ2-5; tentative D call: TRBD2 (6 bases). Trimming removed 2 bases at V and 1 base at J, with 9 bases between. The CDR3 has 14 amino acids. Germline CDR1 is SGHRS and CDR2 is YFSETQ.

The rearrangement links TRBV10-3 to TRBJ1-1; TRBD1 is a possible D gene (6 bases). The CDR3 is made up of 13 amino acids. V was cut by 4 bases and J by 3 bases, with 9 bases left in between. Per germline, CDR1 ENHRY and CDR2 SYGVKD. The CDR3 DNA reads TGTGCCATCAGTGGACAGGCATACACTGAAGCTTTCTTT. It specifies CAISGQAYTEAFF.

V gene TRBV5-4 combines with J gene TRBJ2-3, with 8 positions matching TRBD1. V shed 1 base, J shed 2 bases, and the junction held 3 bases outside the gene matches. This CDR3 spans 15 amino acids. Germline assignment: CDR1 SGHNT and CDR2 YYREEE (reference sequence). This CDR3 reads CASSLTGGNTDTQYF. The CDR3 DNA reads TGTGCCAGCAGCTTGACAGGGGGTAACACAGATACGCAGTATTTT.